This entry describes one T cell receptor beta chain. Its specificity is unknown. J was trimmed by 9 bases and V by 1 base; bases with no gene match: 9. CDR3 length: 15 amino acids. Germline V CDR1 and CDR2: SEHNR, FQNEAQ (reference sequence). This specimen comes from a study of cytomegalovirus exposure and HLA in healthy donors. The study's findings and limits: Most TCR sequences were seen very rarely across donors, but some public TCRs occurred in many.

The study ran its PCR with 60 Vbeta and 13 Jbeta primers. Data came from immunoSEQ multiplex PCR; TCRdb stores just in-frame clones and leaves some out. This sample's table has some 75,000 clones. Material: PBMCs. This clonotype was sampled from a female donor in good health and CMV-seropositive. V and J are TRBV7-9 and TRBJ2-1; 7 bases are a match to TRBD2. Here the CDR3 DNA reads TGTGCCAGCAGCTTAGTCAACGGGAGGAGTGGTGAGCAGTTCTTC. This translates into CASSLVNGRSGEQFF.